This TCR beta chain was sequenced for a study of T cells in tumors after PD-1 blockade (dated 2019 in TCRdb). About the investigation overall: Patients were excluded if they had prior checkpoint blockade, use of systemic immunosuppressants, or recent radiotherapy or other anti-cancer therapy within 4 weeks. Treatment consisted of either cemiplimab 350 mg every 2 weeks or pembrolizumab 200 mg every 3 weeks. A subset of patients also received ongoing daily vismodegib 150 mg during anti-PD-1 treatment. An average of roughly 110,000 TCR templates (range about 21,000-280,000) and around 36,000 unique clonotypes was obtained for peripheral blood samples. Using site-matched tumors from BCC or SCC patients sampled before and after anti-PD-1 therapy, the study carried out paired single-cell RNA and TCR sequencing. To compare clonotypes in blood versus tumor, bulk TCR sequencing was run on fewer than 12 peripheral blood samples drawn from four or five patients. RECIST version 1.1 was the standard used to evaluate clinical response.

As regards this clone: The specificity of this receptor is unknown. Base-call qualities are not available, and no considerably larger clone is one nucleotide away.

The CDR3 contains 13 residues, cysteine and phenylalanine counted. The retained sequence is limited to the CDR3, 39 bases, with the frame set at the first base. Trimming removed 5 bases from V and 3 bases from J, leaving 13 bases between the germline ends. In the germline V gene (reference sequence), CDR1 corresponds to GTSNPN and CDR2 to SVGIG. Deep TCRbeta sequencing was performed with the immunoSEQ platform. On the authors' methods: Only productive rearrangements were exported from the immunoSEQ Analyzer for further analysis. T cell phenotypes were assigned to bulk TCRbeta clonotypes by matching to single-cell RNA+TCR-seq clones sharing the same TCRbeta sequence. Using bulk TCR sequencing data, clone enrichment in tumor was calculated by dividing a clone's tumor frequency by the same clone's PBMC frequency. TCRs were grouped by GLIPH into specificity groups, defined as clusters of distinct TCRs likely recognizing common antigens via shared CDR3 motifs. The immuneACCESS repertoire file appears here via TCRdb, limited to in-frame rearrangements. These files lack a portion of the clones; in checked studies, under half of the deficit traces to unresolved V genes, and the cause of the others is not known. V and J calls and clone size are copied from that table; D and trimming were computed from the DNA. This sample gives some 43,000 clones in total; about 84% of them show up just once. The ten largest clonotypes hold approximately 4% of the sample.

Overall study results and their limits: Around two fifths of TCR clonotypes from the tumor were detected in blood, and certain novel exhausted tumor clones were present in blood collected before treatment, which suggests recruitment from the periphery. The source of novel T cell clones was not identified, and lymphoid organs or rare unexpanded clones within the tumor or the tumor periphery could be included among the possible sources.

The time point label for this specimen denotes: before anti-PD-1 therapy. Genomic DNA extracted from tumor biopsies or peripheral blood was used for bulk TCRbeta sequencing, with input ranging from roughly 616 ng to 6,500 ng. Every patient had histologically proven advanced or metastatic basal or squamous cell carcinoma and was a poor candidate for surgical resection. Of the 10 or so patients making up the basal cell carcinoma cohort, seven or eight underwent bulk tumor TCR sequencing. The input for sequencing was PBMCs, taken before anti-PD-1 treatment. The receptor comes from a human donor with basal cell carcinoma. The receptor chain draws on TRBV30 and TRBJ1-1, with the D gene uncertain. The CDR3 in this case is CAWAGSWDTEAFF. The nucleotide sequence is TGTGCCTGGGCCGGGTCCTGGGACACTGAAGCTTTCTTT.